The clone carrying this TCR beta chain was counted once. These data are taken from a study of blood T cell repertoires in COVID-19. The junction had 3 bases not matched to a gene; V was cut back by 6 bases and J by 3 bases. This CDR3 spans 13 amino acids. Per germline, CDR1 SEHNR and CDR2 FQNEAQ (reference sequence). Sequenced by immunoSEQ multiplex PCR; TCRdb stores in-frame clones only, minus some. This table holds roughly 250,000 clones, 70% to 90% found once. This receptor was identified in a woman aged 40 to 50 with acute COVID-19. The sequenced sample consisted of PBMCs or T cells enriched from blood (not recorded which). V usage is TRBV7-9 and J usage is TRBJ1-1, with 8 bases fitting TRBD1. CDR3 loop: CASSLDRDTEAFF. CDR3 DNA: TGTGCCAGCAGTCTGGACAGGGACACTGAAGCTTTCTTT.